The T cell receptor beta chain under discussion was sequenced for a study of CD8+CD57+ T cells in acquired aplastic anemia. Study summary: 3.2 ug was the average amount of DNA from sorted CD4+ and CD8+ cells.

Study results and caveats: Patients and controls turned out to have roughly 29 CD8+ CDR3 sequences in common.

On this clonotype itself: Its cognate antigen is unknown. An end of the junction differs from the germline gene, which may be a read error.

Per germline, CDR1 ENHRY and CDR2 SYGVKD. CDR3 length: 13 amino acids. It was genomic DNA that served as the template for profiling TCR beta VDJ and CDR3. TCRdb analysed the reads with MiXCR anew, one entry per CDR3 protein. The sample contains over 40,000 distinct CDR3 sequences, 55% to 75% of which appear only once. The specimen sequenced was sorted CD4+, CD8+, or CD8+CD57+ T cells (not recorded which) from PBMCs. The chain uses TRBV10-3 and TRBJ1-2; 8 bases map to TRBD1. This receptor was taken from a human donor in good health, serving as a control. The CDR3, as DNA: TGTGCCAGCAGTGGACAGGGATGGGGTGGCTACACCTTC. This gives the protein CASSGQGWGGYTF.